This T cell receptor (beta chain) derives from a study of T cells in tumors after PD-1 blockade. The overall study: Daily vismodegib 150 mg continued in a subset of anti-PD-1-treated patients.

This clone has a single count. Antigen: not known. The CDR3 contains 16 residues. Looked up from germline, CDR1 is SGHTA and CDR2 is FQGTGA. V was pared by 4 bases and J by 1 base, with 11 bases between. Input was roughly 550 ng to 6,004 ng of genomic DNA from tumor or blood. Only in-frame clones appear in the TCRdb table, and some are missing; sequencing was by immunoSEQ multiplex PCR. The table lists over 8,000 clones, about 67% of them singletons. Study-level points and caveats: Blood contained approximately 41% of the tumor's TCR clonotypes.

The sequence was collected from a human donor with basal cell carcinoma. The material sequenced was tumor tissue, taken after anti-PD-1 treatment. The chain links TRBV7-3 to TRBJ2-6; possible D gene TRBD2, 6 bases. The CDR3 DNA follows: TGTGCCAGCAGCTCCACCAGCGGGTCTGGGGCCAACGTCCTGACTTTC. It encodes CASSSTSGSGANVLTF.